These T cell receptor beta chains were read from a single sample in a study of CD8 T cells in Susac syndrome. In TCRdb, the immunoSEQ multiplex PCR reads were re-called with MiXCR into one record per CDR3 protein. This sample has roughly 190,000 distinct CDR3 sequences, with roughly 95% found just once. The sequenced sample consisted of CD4+ T cells from PBMCs. These TCRs come from a human donor with Susac syndrome. Both conserved end residues are part of each CDR3. A D gene is named only where the DNA matches it firmly. Only some rows state a clone size, as once, few, many or a class for expanded clones.

CDR3nt: TGCGCCAGCAGCCGGAATTTTGGGGGACAGGAGACCTACGAGCAGTACTTC
CDR3aa: CASSRNFGGQETYEQYF
abundance: -
j_gene: TRBJ2-7
d_gene: TRBD1
v_gene: TRBV4-3
len: 17

CDR3nt: TGTGCCACAAAAAGCGGATTGAGCACAGATACGCAGTATTTT
CDR3aa: CATKSGLSTDTQYF
abundance: once
j_gene: TRBJ2-3
d_gene: -
v_gene: TRBV6-6
len: 14

CDR3nt: TGTGCCAGCAGAGGGGACAGAATCTACGAGCAGTACTTC
CDR3aa: CASRGDRIYEQYF
abundance: -
j_gene: TRBJ2-7
d_gene: TRBD1
v_gene: TRBV12-3/TRBV12-4
len: 13

CDR3nt: TGTGCCAGCAGCTTAGGTTTTGGCAGATATACTGAAGCTTTCTTT
CDR3aa: CASSLGFGRYTEAFF
abundance: -
j_gene: TRBJ1-1
d_gene: -
v_gene: TRBV13
len: 15

CDR3nt: TGTGCCAGCTCACCTCAGGGGAACACTGAAGCTTTCTTT
CDR3aa: CASSPQGNTEAFF
abundance: few
j_gene: TRBJ1-1
d_gene: -
v_gene: TRBV18
len: 13

CDR3nt: TGTGCCAGCAGCTTCCAACAGGCAACTAATGAAAAACTGTTTTTT
CDR3aa: CASSFQQATNEKLFF
abundance: -
j_gene: TRBJ1-4
d_gene: -
v_gene: TRBV7-2
len: 15

CDR3nt: TGTGCCTGGAGCCTAGGGGGGGTCGGAGTATCGCAGTATTTT
CDR3aa: CAWSLGGVGVSQYF
abundance: -
j_gene: TRBJ2-3
d_gene: -
v_gene: TRBV30
len: 14

CDR3nt: TGTGCCAGCAGCTGGGGACTAGCGGGGACCTACGAGCAGTACTTC
CDR3aa: CASSWGLAGTYEQYF
abundance: -
j_gene: TRBJ2-7
d_gene: TRBD2
v_gene: TRBV11-2
len: 15

CDR3nt: TGCGCCAGCAGCCAAGATTCGGGCTACGAGCAGTACTTC
CDR3aa: CASSQDSGYEQYF
abundance: -
j_gene: TRBJ2-7
d_gene: -
v_gene: TRBV4-3
len: 13

CDR3nt: TGTGCCAGCAGCTTAGGGGACGTTAGCAATCAGCCCCAGCATTTT
CDR3aa: CASSLGDVSNQPQHF
abundance: -
j_gene: TRBJ1-5
d_gene: -
v_gene: TRBV7-8
len: 15

CDR3nt: TGTGCCAGCAGGCAGGCGAACACCGGGGAGCTGTTTTTT
CDR3aa: CASRQANTGELFF
abundance: -
j_gene: TRBJ2-2
d_gene: -
v_gene: TRBV6-4
len: 13

CDR3nt: TGCAGTGCTGGAAGACAGGTGACCTACGAGCAGTACTTC
CDR3aa: CSAGRQVTYEQYF
abundance: -
j_gene: TRBJ2-7
d_gene: -
v_gene: TRBV20-1
len: 13

CDR3nt: TGTGCCAGTAGTATAGATTCGTCCTCTTGGGGTAATGAGCAGTTCTTC
CDR3aa: CASSIDSSSWGNEQFF
abundance: -
j_gene: TRBJ2-1
d_gene: -
v_gene: TRBV19
len: 16

CDR3nt: TGTGCCAGCAGCTTGGGCGGGGGGGCCCCAGCCCCCGGGGAGCTGTTTTTT
CDR3aa: CASSLGGGAPAPGELFF
abundance: -
j_gene: TRBJ2-2
d_gene: TRBD2
v_gene: TRBV7-9
len: 17

CDR3nt: TGCGCCAGCAGCGCGGACAGGGGGGGTGACCAAGCTTTCTTT
CDR3aa: CASSADRGGDQAFF
abundance: once
j_gene: TRBJ1-1
d_gene: TRBD1
v_gene: TRBV5-1
len: 14

CDR3nt: TGTGCCAGCAGCGTACAGGGTGAGGGCAATCAGCCCCAGCATTTT
CDR3aa: CASSVQGEGNQPQHF
abundance: -
j_gene: TRBJ1-5
d_gene: -
v_gene: TRBV7-2
len: 15

CDR3nt: TGTGCCTGGACCTGGGACAGGCCACTCAGAGAGGGCTACACCTTC
CDR3aa: CAWTWDRPLREGYTF
abundance: -
j_gene: TRBJ1-2
d_gene: TRBD1
v_gene: TRBV30
len: 15

CDR3nt: TGTGCCAGCAGCTTAACCCTTCACGATACGCAGTATTTT
CDR3aa: CASSLTLHDTQYF
abundance: few
j_gene: TRBJ2-3
d_gene: -
v_gene: TRBV7-3
len: 13

CDR3nt: TGTGCCAGCAGCCAAACCTACAGGGAGTTC
CDR3aa: CASSQTYREF
abundance: -
j_gene: TRBJ2-1
d_gene: -
v_gene: TRBV3-1
len: 10

CDR3nt: TGTGCCACCAGTGATCCCGGACGGGCTGAGCAGTTCTTC
CDR3aa: CATSDPGRAEQFF
abundance: -
j_gene: TRBJ2-1
d_gene: -
v_gene: TRBV24-1
len: 13

CDR3nt: TGTGCCAGCAGTTGGCAGGGGGGAATCTCTGGAAACACCATATATTTT
CDR3aa: CASSWQGGISGNTIYF
abundance: -
j_gene: TRBJ1-3
d_gene: TRBD1
v_gene: TRBV12-3/TRBV12-4
len: 16

CDR3nt: TGTGCCAGCAGTGACTGGTTCTTC
CDR3aa: CASSDWFF
abundance: -
j_gene: TRBJ1-2
d_gene: -
v_gene: TRBV6-1
len: 8

CDR3nt: TGTGCCAGCAGTGGGACAAGGGAATTCGGAGCTTTCTTT
CDR3aa: CASSGTREFGAFF
abundance: -
j_gene: TRBJ1-1
d_gene: -
v_gene: TRBV28
len: 13